These 22 T cell receptor beta chains were sequenced from one sample in a study of B cell selection in AIRE deficiency. Regulatory T cells were sorted as CD4+CD25hiCD127low/negative cells. Generated by immunoSEQ multiplex PCR, the TCRdb table keeps only in-frame clones and is missing some. The repertoire includes about 18,000 clones, under 95% of them detected once, and 0.85% to 1% sits in the top ten. Sequenced sample: CD4+CD25+ Tregs sorted from PBMCs. The origin of the receptors is a human donor in good health.

V gene TRBV19 combines with J gene TRBJ2-4; the D call may be TRBD1 or TRBD2 (5 bases each). The germline CDR1 and CDR2 sequences are LNHDA and SQIVND (reference sequence). The CDR3 loop spans 14 amino acids. V was pared by 3 bases and J by 7 bases, with 13 bases between. The CDR3: CASSIGTEWNIQYF. The CDR3 bases are TGTGCCAGTAGTATCGGGACCGAGTGGAACATTCAGTACTTC.

The chain joins TRBV28 to TRBJ2-3; 11 bases agree with TRBD2. Germline loops: CDR1 MDHEN, CDR2 SYDVKM. There are 15 residues in the CDR3. Trimming at V came to 5 bases and at J to 3 bases, leaving 4 bases not matched to a gene. CDR3 nucleotide sequence: TGTGCCAGCAGTCTAGCGGGAGGAGCGACAGATACGCAGTATTTT. Protein product: CASSLAGGATDTQYF.

V and J are TRBV19 and TRBJ1-3; D might be TRBD1 (5 bases). Per the germline V gene, CDR1 is LNHDA and CDR2 is SQIVND (reference sequence). V was shortened by 3 bases and J by 0 bases, with 15 bases between the two germline ends. The CDR3 has 17 residues. The chain's CDR3 is CASSMASGPVSGNTIYF. The CDR3 DNA is TGTGCCAGTAGTATGGCGTCGGGGCCCGTCTCTGGAAACACCATATATTTT.

The V call is TRBV19, the J call TRBJ1-1; 8 bases map to TRBD1. V gave up 1 base and J gave up 1 base; unmatched junction bases: 5. The length of the CDR3 is 16 residues. The germline V gene has CDR1 LNHDA and CDR2 SQIVND (reference sequence). The CDR3 coding sequence is TGTGCCAGTAGTATAGCCAACAGGGGGGGGAACACTGAAGCTTTCTTT. It encodes CASSIANRGGNTEAFF.

The chain carries TRBV20-1 and TRBJ2-3; D remains ambiguous. Germline V gene lookup returns CDR1 DFQATT and CDR2 SNEGSKA (reference sequence). V was cut by 6 bases and J by 6 bases, with 7 bases left in between. CDR3 length equals 10 residues. The DNA of the CDR3 is TGCAGTGCACTGGCGGATACGCAGTATTTT. It codes for CSALADTQYF.

The V and J genes are TRBV19 and TRBJ2-1; 11 positions match TRBD2. V lost 1 base and J lost 10; bases outside the gene matches: 9. Germline V gene sequence: CDR1 LNHDA, CDR2 SQIVND (reference sequence). The CDR3 extends over 16 amino acids. This CDR3 is CASSIAVGLAGGEQFF. The CDR3, as DNA: TGTGCCAGTAGTATAGCGGTCGGGCTAGCGGGAGGAGAGCAGTTCTTC.

With respect to this clone: Other DNA sequences in the sample encode the same CDR3. V is TRBV15 and J is TRBJ1-2; D might be TRBD1 (6 bases). The CDR3 spans 13 residues. V shed 4 bases and J shed 8 bases, with 14 bases lying between them. Germline V gene lookup returns CDR1 LNHNV and CDR2 YYDKDF (reference sequence). The CDR3 sequence: CATSTGQGRGYTF. CDR3 sequence (DNA): TGTGCCACCAGCACGGGGCAGGGGAGAGGCTACACCTTC.

The genes are TRBV27 and TRBJ2-7; TRBD2 matches 7 bases. Germline assignment: CDR1 MNHEY and CDR2 SMNVEV (reference sequence). CDR3 length: 14 amino acids. Trimming at V came to 8 bases and at J to 0 bases, leaving 7 bases not matched to a gene. CDR3 sequence reads: CASRGGSPSYEQYF. For the CDR3, the DNA is TGTGCCAGCCGCGGCGGGAGTCCCTCCTACGAGCAGTACTTC.

CDR3 region: CAWKEFSYEQYF. For the CDR3, the DNA is TGTGCCTGGAAGGAGTTTTCCTACGAGCAGTACTTC. This chain joins TRBV30 and TRBJ2-7; no clear D gene. The CDR3 runs 12 residues. Germline-derived CDR1 and CDR2 are GTSNPN and SVGIG (reference sequence). V was trimmed by 4 bases and J by 1 base, leaving 8 bases between them.

V gene TRBV5-1 combines with J gene TRBJ2-3, with TRBD1 as a possible D gene (6 bases). CDR1 is SGHRS, CDR2 YFSETQ, per germline. The CDR3 is made up of 16 amino acids. Deletions cut 4 bases from V and 3 bases from J, with 18 bases between. CDR3 in DNA: TGCGCCAGCAGCCCGGGGCTCGCCCAGGGGACAGATACGCAGTATTTT. This sequence encodes CASSPGLAQGTDTQYF.

The chain has TRBV9 and TRBJ2-1; 11 bases agree with TRBD2. After removal of 0 bases from V and 8 bases from J, the junction contained 10 bases not matched to a gene. Germline V CDR1 and CDR2: SGDLS, YYNGEE. CDR3 length: 17 residues. The CDR3 DNA is TGTGCCAGCAGCGTAGTACCCCTAGCGGGAGGTCTTTATGAGCAGTTCTTC. Amino acids: CASSVVPLAGGLYEQFF. Filled out from reference TRBV9 and TRBJ2-1, the complete variable domain reads DSGVTQTPKHLITATGQRVTLRCSPRSGDLSVYWYQQSLDQGLQFLIQYYNGEERAKGNILERFSAQQFPDLHSELNLSSLELGDSALYFCASSVVPLAGGLYEQFFGPGTRLTVL.

A single count supports this clone. This chain links TRBV5-1 with TRBJ2-7; 10 bases are a match to TRBD1. The CDR3 is made up of 14 amino acids. J gave up 6 bases and V 1 base, and 4 bases lay outside the gene matches. The V gene's germline CDR1 is SGHRS and CDR2 YFSETQ. CDR3 DNA: TGCGCCAGCAGCTTGTTGGACAGGGGGGGCGAGCAGTACTTC. This gives the protein CASSLLDRGGEQYF.

This chain connects TRBV7-2 to TRBJ2-1; D unclear. Trimming stripped 2 bases from V and 4 bases from J, with 12 bases between. Germline CDR1 reads SGHTA; CDR2 reads FQGNSA. This CDR3 has 15 residues. In DNA, the CDR3 is TGTGCCAGCAGCTTAATTTCCCCCTTATACAATGAGCAGTTCTTC. It yields the protein CASSLISPLYNEQFF.

This sequence joins TRBV21-1 and TRBJ2-7; no DNA check was done on the table's D call, TRBD1. TRBV21-1 is annotated as a pseudogene. The CDR3 length is 15 residues. The CDR3 DNA reads TGTGCCAGCCGTACTCCAGGCCTTTTCACCTACGAGCAGTACTTC. It codes for CASRTPGLFTYEQYF.

This clone turned up a few times. This rearrangement joins TRBV2 to TRBJ1-5; possible D gene TRBD1, 5 bases. This CDR3 contains 16 residues. Trimming shortened V by 6 bases and J by 7 bases, and 22 bases separated the two germline ends. Germline V CDR1 and CDR2: SNHLY, FYNNEI. CDR3 bases: TGTGCCAGCAGAAAAGATCATGGGGGGGGTGGGCAGCCCCAGCATTTT. It codes for CASRKDHGGGGQPQHF.

The V call is TRBV18, the J call TRBJ2-3; unclear D gene. Trimming pared 2 bases from V and 3 bases from J, leaving 9 bases between. Germline values: CDR1 KGHSH, CDR2 LQKENI. This CDR3 has 14 amino acids. CDR3 sequence reads: CASSPIPTTDTQYF. The DNA of the CDR3 is TGTGCCAGCTCACCAATTCCCACGACAGATACGCAGTATTTT.

The V gene is TRBV2, the J gene TRBJ2-5, with TRBD1 matching over 9 bases. The last part of the DNA fits TRBJ2-7 better; the J call may be wrong. The CDR3 runs 14 residues. Germline V CDR1 and CDR2: SNHLY, FYNNEI. DNA for the CDR3: TGTGCCACGACCTCCACGGGACAGGGCTACGAGCAGTACTTC. The encoded protein is CATTSTGQGYEQYF.

The genes are TRBV6-6 and TRBJ1-2; 7 bases line up with TRBD1. V lost 7 bases, J lost 1 base, and 9 bases stayed unmatched. The CDR3 extends over 15 amino acids. Looked up from germline, CDR1 is MNHNY and CDR2 is SVGAGI (reference sequence). The CDR3 DNA reads as TGTGCCAGCAAAACGACAGGGAGGTTTAACTATGGCTACACCTTC. This codes for CASKTTGRFNYGYTF.

The chain combines TRBV2 with TRBJ1-3; tentative D call: TRBD1 (6 bases). Between the trimmed V and J ends, which lost 10 bases and 4 bases, there was a span of 14 bases. CDR1 is SNHLY, CDR2 FYNNEI, per germline. The CDR3 extends over 13 amino acids. CDR3 in amino acids: CAIPRGAGNTIYF. The CDR3 DNA is TGTGCCATCCCGCGGGGGGCCGGAAACACCATATATTTT. Drawing the rest from reference TRBV2 and TRBJ1-3, the complete variable domain is EPEVTQTPSHQVTQMGQEVILRCVPISNHLYFYWYRQILGQKVEFLVSFYNNEISEKSEIFDDQFSVERPDGSNFTLKIRSTKLEDSAMYFCAIPRGAGNTIYFGEGSWLTVV.

The V and J genes are TRBV6-5 and TRBJ2-7; possible D gene TRBD1, 6 bases. This CDR3 comprises 14 residues. Trimming cost V 6 bases and J 7 bases, with 19 bases left between them. The V gene's germline CDR1 is MNHEY and CDR2 SVGAGI. DNA of the CDR3: TGTGCCAGCAGGCTGGGGGCGCTTTCGGGTGAGCAGTACTTC. Translating gives CASRLGALSGEQYF.

V gene TRBV4-1 combines with J gene TRBJ2-4; D unclear. V lost 1 base to trimming and J lost 8 bases, with 18 bases between them. The CDR3 runs to 16 residues. Germline CDR1 is MGHRA and CDR2 is YSYEKL. In nucleotides, the CDR3 is TGCGCCAGCAGCCAAGTGTCTCCCGGTTATGGGGACATTCAGTACTTC. Residues: CASSQVSPGYGDIQYF.

The CDR3 bases are TGTGCCAGCAGTGAACTCCCTTTAGTGGAGACCCAGTACTTC. Its translation: CASSELPLVETQYF. This sequence joins TRBV6-1 and TRBJ2-5; D uncertain. The CDR3 totals 14 residues. Germline V lookup: CDR1 MNHNS, CDR2 SASEGT. The germline V and J ends were trimmed by 2 bases and 5 bases, with 12 bases remaining between them.